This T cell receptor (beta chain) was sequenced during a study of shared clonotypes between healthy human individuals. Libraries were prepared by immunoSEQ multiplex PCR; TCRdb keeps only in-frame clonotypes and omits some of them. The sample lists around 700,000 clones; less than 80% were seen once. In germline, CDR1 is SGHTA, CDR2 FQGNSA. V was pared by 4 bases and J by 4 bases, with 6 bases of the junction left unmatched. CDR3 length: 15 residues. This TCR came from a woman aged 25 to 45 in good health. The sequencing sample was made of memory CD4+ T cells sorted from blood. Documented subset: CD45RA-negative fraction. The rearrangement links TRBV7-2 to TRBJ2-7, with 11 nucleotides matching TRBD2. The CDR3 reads CASSSTSGSQYEQYF. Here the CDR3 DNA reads TGTGCCAGCAGCTCTACTAGCGGGAGTCAGTACGAGCAGTACTTC.